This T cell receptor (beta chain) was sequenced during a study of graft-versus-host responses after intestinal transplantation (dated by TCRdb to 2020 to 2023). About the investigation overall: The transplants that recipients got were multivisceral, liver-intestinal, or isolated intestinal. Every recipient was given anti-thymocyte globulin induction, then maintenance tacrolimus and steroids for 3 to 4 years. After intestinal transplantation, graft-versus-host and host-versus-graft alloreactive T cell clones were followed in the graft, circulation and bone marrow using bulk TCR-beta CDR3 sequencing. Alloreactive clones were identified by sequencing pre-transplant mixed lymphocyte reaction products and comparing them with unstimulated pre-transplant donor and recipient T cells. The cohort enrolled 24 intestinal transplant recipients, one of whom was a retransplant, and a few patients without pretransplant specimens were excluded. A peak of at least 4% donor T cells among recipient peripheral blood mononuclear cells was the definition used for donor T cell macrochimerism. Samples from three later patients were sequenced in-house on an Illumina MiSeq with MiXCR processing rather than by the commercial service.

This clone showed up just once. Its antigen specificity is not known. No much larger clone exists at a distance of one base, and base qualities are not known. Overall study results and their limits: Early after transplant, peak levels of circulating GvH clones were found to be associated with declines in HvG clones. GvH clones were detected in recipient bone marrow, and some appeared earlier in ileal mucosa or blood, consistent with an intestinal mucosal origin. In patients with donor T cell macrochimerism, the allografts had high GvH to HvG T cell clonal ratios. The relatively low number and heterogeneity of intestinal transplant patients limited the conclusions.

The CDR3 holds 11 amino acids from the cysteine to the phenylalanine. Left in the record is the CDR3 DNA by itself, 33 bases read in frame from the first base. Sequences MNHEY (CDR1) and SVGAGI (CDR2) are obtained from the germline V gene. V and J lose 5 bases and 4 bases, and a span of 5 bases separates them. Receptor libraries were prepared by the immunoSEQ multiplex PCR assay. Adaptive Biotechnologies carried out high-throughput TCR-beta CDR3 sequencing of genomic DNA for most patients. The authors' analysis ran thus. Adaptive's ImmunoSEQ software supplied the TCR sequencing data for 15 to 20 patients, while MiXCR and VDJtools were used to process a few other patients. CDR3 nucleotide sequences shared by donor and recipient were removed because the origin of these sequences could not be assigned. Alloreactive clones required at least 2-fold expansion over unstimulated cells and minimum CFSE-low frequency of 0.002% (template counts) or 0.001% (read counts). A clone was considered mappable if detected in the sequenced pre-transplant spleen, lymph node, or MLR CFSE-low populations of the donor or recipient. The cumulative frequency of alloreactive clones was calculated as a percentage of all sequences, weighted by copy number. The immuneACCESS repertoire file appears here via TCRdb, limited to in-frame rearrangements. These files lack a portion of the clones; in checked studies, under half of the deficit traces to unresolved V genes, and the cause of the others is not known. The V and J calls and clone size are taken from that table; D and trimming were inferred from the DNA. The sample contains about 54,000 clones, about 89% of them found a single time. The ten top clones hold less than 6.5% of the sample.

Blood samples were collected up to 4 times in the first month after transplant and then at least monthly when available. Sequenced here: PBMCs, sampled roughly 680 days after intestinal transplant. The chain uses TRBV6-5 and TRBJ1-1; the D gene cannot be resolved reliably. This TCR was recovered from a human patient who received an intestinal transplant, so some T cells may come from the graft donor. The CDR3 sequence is CASSDGTEAFF. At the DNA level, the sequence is TGTGCCAGCAGTGATGGCACTGAAGCTTTCTTT.